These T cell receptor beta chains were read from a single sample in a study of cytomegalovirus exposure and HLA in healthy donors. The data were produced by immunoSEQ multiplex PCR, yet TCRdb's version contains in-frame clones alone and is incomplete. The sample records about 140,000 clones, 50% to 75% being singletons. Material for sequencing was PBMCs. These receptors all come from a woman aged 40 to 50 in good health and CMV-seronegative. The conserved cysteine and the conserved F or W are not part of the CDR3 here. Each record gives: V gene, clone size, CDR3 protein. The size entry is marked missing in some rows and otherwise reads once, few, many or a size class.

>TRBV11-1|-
ASRLGQPNTEAF
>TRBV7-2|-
ASSIDGPGLGPYEQY
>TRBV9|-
ASSGTVNTEAF
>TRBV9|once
ASSSQSGGPTEAF
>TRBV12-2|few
ASRLEGSGVNTGELF
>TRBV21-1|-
ASSNVGPRRVTGLYGYT
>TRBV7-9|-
ASSLQQGAAYGYT
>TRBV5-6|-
ASSSRGGLNEKLF
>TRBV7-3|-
ASSLKGLGQGALNTEAF
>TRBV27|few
ASGLSLTSTSTDTQY
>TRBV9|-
ASSPLPGLQTGELF
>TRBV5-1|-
ASSPLGSPQNNEQF
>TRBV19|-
ASSMASGGDSYEQY
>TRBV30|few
AWSPYYRDGNTIY
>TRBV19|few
ASSISGVQNTEAF
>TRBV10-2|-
ASSRLAGDSFVHEQY
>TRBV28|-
ASRRSGGFSNEQF
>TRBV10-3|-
AISEWGQGARLEAF
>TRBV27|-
ASSSRWGSTEAF
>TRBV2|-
ASSVGTGNNGYT
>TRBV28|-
ASSLWRSGGAGQTQY
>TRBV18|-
ASSPPGAVANYGYT
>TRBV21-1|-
ASSRGPLISEQY
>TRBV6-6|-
ASSLLRDRGNEKLF
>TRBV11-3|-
ASSWAELF
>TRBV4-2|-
ASSQGQGTPYEQY
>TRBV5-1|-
ASSSGGVRNTEAF
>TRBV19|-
ASSSLAGHNEQF
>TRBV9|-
ASSVASGGNTDTQY
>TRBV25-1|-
ASSGPGGPSTDTQY
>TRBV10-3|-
AISEEGTGGSYGYT
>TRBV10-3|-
AISKPGQLNEQF
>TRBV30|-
ASSRRDTQY
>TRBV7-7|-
ASSKRTSGVDEQF
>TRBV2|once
ASSGRAPNGGSYEQY
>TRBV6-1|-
ASSEVRDRLRPKNNEQF
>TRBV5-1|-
ASSLGSGGTDTQY
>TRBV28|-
ASSSPPVFGNTIY
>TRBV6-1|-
ASLKGQGGETQY
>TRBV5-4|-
ASSLGGPTGELF
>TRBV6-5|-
ASSHSYNEQF
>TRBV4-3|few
ASSQGIAGFEETQY
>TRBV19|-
ASSGGTGASGYT
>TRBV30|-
ACPERRWQGHSYNSPLH
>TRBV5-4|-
ASSPGTGPSGQPQH
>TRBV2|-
ASSLPRGRGEQY
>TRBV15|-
ATSRDPGRRDIQY
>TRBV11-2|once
ASSRTGTLSSGANVLT
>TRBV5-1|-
ASSQGASGGAAETQY
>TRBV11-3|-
ASSPTGGNTGELF
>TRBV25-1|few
ASSVGRGGTTYGYT
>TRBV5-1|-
ASSLGSRVETQY
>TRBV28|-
ASSRIGLSPLH
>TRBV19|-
ASSILTGNQPQH
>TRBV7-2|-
ASSLVRTGLNTEAF